Listed here are 29 T cell receptor beta chains from one sample, sequenced in a study of spatial heterogeneity in lung cancer. Antigen specificity for these receptors is unknown. Regarding time point: sample taken at primary tumor resection. MiXCR, run by TCRdb on the 5' RACE reads, gives a single entry per CDR3 protein. The data contain several thousand distinct CDR3 sequences, 9.5% to 12% of them singletons. Findings of the study overall: One measure, the expanded intratumoral alpha and beta TCR count, tracked tumor mutation counts.

Sequences were derived from lung tumor tissue, sampled at surgery. The receptors were gathered from a female donor with early-stage non-small cell lung cancer.

There are a few counts of this clonotype. The chain is built from TRBV7-9 and TRBJ1-4; no clear D. With 3 bases removed from V and 8 bases from J, the gap between germline ends came to 10 bases. This CDR3 has 13 amino acids. CDR1 and CDR2 (germline): SEHNR, FQNEAQ (reference sequence). CDR3 in amino acids: CASSLAPDEKLFF. Written as DNA, the CDR3 is TGTGCCAGCAGCTTGGCCCCGGACGAAAAACTGTTTTTT.

This clonotype is classed as medium-sized (0.01 to 0.1%). The chain employs TRBV12-3 or TRBV12-4 and TRBJ1-5; D not resolved. This CDR3 spans 13 amino acids. Trimming removed 5 bases from V and 6 bases from J, with 11 bases in between. Written as DNA, the CDR3 is TGTGCCAGCAGTCCCCTAACGGTTCAGCCCCAGCATTTT. This encodes CASSPLTVQPQHF.

The chain couples TRBV12-3 or TRBV12-4 to TRBJ2-3, with 8 bases fitting TRBD2. This CDR3 is 14 amino acids long. With V trimmed by 6 bases and J by 2 bases, 4 bases remained unmatched. In DNA form, the CDR3 reads TGTGCCAGCAGCAAGCGGGGGCCCACAGATACGCAGTATTTT. Translated: CASSKRGPTDTQYF.

This chain links TRBV5-1 with TRBJ2-2; possible D gene TRBD2, 5 bases. Germline-derived CDR1 and CDR2 are SGHRS and YFSETQ. The CDR3 runs 15 residues. The V and J ends lost 0 bases and 3 bases respectively, with 9 bases between them. The CDR3 spells CASSLDPGDTGELFF. The CDR3 DNA sequence: TGCGCCAGCAGCTTGGACCCCGGGGACACCGGGGAGCTGTTTTTT.

CDR3 in amino acids: CASSPVGLQETQYF. Here the CDR3 DNA reads TGTGCCAGCTCACCAGTAGGGCTCCAAGAGACCCAGTACTTC. The chain employs TRBV18 and TRBJ2-5; D gene ambiguous. Germline-derived CDR1 and CDR2 are KGHSH and LQKENI. The CDR3 runs 14 residues. V was cut by 2 bases and J by 1 base, with 8 bases left in between.

V and J are TRBV2 and TRBJ1-3; perhaps TRBD1 as D (5 bases). Germline V CDR1 and CDR2: SNHLY, FYNNEI. The V end was cut by 4 bases, the J end by 3 bases, with 7 bases between. The CDR3 sequence is 13 residues long. CDR3 nucleotide sequence: TGTGCCAGCAGTGGGCAGGGTGGAAACACCATATATTTT. This encodes CASSGQGGNTIYF.

This clonotype was counted between two and nine times. The chain couples TRBV12-3 or TRBV12-4 to TRBJ2-1; D may match TRBD1 or TRBD2 (5 bases each). CDR3 length equals 11 residues. V shed 5 bases and J shed 10 bases, with 9 bases lying between them. CDR3 sequence reads: CASSSRDEQFF. DNA for the CDR3: TGTGCCAGCAGTAGCCGGGACGAGCAGTTCTTC.

The chain carries TRBV5-1 and TRBJ2-5; a weak D match, TRBD2 (6 bases). The V and J ends lost 3 bases and 3 bases respectively, with 9 bases between them. The CDR3 is 13 amino acids. CDR1 is SGHRS and CDR2 is YFSETQ in the germline V gene. The CDR3 coding sequence is TGCGCCAGCAGCTCTTCGGGGGAAGAGACCCAGTACTTC. This gives the protein CASSSSGEETQYF.

The genes are TRBV28 and TRBJ1-2; D possibly corresponds to TRBD1 (5 bases). With 2 bases removed from V and 5 bases from J, the gap between germline ends came to 9 bases. CDR3 length: 13 amino acids. Germline V gives CDR1 MDHEN, CDR2 SYDVKM. DNA for the CDR3: TGTGCCAGCAGTTTACAGGGTTTTTATGGCTACACCTTC. Translating it yields CASSLQGFYGYTF.

A few counts support this clonotype. The J gene is TRBJ2-2, the V gene TRBV7-2, with TRBD1 matching over 8 bases. This CDR3 has 16 residues. V lost 1 base and J lost 0; bases outside the gene matches: 1. The germline gives CDR1 SGHTA, CDR2 FQGNSA. CDR3 coding DNA: TGTGCCAGCAGCTTAGTACAGGGGGCGAACACCGGGGAGCTGTTTTTT. Its translation: CASSLVQGANTGELFF.

This clonotype was detected a few times. The chain links TRBV5-1 to TRBJ1-1; the D is unclear. Between the trimmed V and J ends, which lost 8 bases and 4 bases, there was a span of 15 bases. CDR3 length: 13 residues. Germline CDR1 reads SGHRS; CDR2 reads YFSETQ. CDR3 loop: CASGEESFTEAFF. Written as DNA, the CDR3 is TGCGCCAGTGGTGAGGAATCCTTCACTGAAGCTTTCTTT.

The chain has TRBV4-2 and TRBJ2-5, with D possibly matching TRBD1 (5 bases). Trimming shortened V by 1 base and J by 5 bases, and 11 bases separated the two germline ends. Germline V CDR1 and CDR2: LGHNA, YNFKEQ. The CDR3 consists of 14 residues. The CDR3 is CASSQVGRVETQYF. The CDR3 bases are TGTGCCAGCAGCCAAGTTGGCAGGGTGGAGACCCAGTACTTC.

This clonotype qualifies as medium-sized (0.01 to 0.1%). This chain uses TRBV12-3 or TRBV12-4 with TRBJ1-6; unclear D gene. The V end lost 3 bases, the J end lost 0 bases, and 15 bases lay between the germline ends. The CDR3 covers 18 residues. The CDR3: CASSLFPKGSSYNSPLHF. In DNA form, the CDR3 reads TGTGCCAGCAGTTTGTTCCCTAAGGGCAGCTCCTATAATTCACCCCTCCACTTT.

This clonotype came up a few times. The chain has TRBV12-3 or TRBV12-4 and TRBJ1-5, with 8 bases aligning to TRBD1. The length of the CDR3 is 15 residues. After removal of 5 bases from V and 3 bases from J, the junction contained 6 bases not matched to a gene. CDR3 coding DNA: TGTGCCAGCAGTCGGACAGGGTTGGTCAATCAGCCCCAGCATTTT. Translation gives CASSRTGLVNQPQHF.

This clonotype was counted at least ten times. CDR3 region: CASNQKGSGNTIYF. In DNA form, the CDR3 reads TGTGCCAGCAACCAAAAGGGGAGCGGAAACACCATATATTTT. V and J are TRBV7-2 and TRBJ1-3; D might be TRBD1 (5 bases). V lost 7 bases, J lost 4 bases, and 14 bases lay in between. The CDR3 covers 14 residues. Germline CDR1 SGHTA, CDR2 FQGNSA.

This clonotype has a handful of counts. The chain's CDR3 is CSATSPYNEQFF. The CDR3, as DNA: TGCAGCGCGACGAGTCCCTACAATGAGCAGTTCTTC. The rearrangement links TRBV20-1 to TRBJ2-1; D gene ambiguous. The CDR3 covers 12 residues. CDR1 is DFQATT and CDR2 is SNEGSKA in the germline V gene (reference sequence).

On this clonotype itself: A much more abundant neighbour one base away suggests this may be a read error. The chain joins TRBV6-5 to TRBJ1-6, with D hard to call. This CDR3 contains 15 residues. V was trimmed by 6 bases and J by 5 bases, leaving 14 bases between them. Germline lookup yields CDR1 MNHEY and CDR2 SVGAGI. The CDR3 loop reads CASSLAVLHNSPLHF. As DNA, the CDR3 is TGTGCCAGCAGCCTGGCAGTTTTACATAATTCACCCCTCCACTTT.

This clonotype was counted a few times. V gene TRBV30 combines with J gene TRBJ2-7, with D possibly TRBD2 on 7 matching bases. The CDR3 covers 15 residues. The V end was cut by 3 bases, the J end by 0 bases, with 15 bases between. CDR1 GTSNPN and CDR2 SVGIG come from the germline V gene (reference sequence). CDR3 region: CAWSTRGAISYEQYF. Written as DNA, the CDR3 is TGTGCCTGGAGCACCCGGGGGGCTATCTCCTACGAGCAGTACTTC.

The chain has TRBV20-1 and TRBJ2-1; 8 positions agree with TRBD2. With V trimmed by 0 bases and J by 7 bases, 11 bases remained unmatched. The CDR3 is 16 amino acids. Germline values: CDR1 DFQATT, CDR2 SNEGSKA (reference sequence). CDR3 sequence: CSARDRPAGVLNEQFF. DNA of the CDR3: TGCAGTGCTAGAGATCGTCCAGCGGGGGTTTTGAATGAGCAGTTCTTC.

This clonotype was seen a few times. The rearrangement links TRBV6-6 to TRBJ1-3; D not resolved. V lost 6 bases to trimming and J lost 3 bases, with 21 bases between them. CDR3 length: 17 amino acids. Germline values: CDR1 MNHNY, CDR2 SVGAGI (reference sequence). CDR3 nucleotide sequence: TGTGCCAGCAGCACACCAAACTGGCGGTTCTTTGGAAACACCATATATTTT. Encoded protein: CASSTPNWRFFGNTIYF.

This clonotype was seen only a few times. J is TRBJ2-1 and V is TRBV14, with D perhaps matching TRBD2 (6 bases). The CDR3 length is 18 residues. The germline V gene has CDR1 SGHDN and CDR2 FVKESK. Trimming left V 4 bases short and J 0 bases short, with 19 bases between. The CDR3 DNA follows: TGTGCCAGCAGCCGCACTAAGGGACTGACTCACTCCTACAATGAGCAGTTCTTC. Translated: CASSRTKGLTHSYNEQFF.

J is TRBJ1-2 and V is TRBV3-1; D uncertain. CDR3 length: 14 residues. In germline, CDR1 is LGHDT, CDR2 YNNKEL (reference sequence). Trimming removed 3 bases at V and 4 bases at J, with 12 bases between. The CDR3 here is CASSQGSYSYGYTF. For the CDR3, the DNA is TGTGCCAGCAGCCAGGGCAGCTACTCCTATGGCTACACCTTC.

This clonotype is labeled medium-sized. The chain employs TRBV7-2 and TRBJ2-3; no clear D gene. This CDR3 spans 15 amino acids. Germline V gene data show CDR1 as SGHTA and CDR2 as FQGNSA. Trimming removed 5 bases from V and 1 base from J, with 13 bases in between. The CDR3, as DNA: TGTGCCAGCAGCAAGACTGGATCCCGCACAGATACGCAGTATTTT. Translation: CASSKTGSRTDTQYF.

This clonotype was recorded once. The rearrangement links TRBV5-8 to TRBJ2-1, with unresolved D. Trimming stripped 1 base from V and 12 bases from J, with 11 bases between. Germline V gives CDR1 SGHTS, CDR2 YDEGEE. The CDR3 is 12 amino acids. CDR3 nucleotide sequence: TGTGCCAGCAGCTTGACGTGGGGATGGCAGTTCTTC. This encodes CASSLTWGWQFF. The full variable domain, rest sourced from reference TRBV5-8 and TRBJ2-1, is EAGVTQSPTHLIKTRGQQATLRCSPISGHTSVYWYQQALGLGLQFLLWYDEGEERNRGNFPPRFSGRQFPNYSSELNVNALELEDSALYLCASSLTWGWQFFGPGTRLTVL.

This sequence joins TRBV5-4 and TRBJ1-5, with a tentative D call TRBD1 (6 bases). The CDR3 extends over 13 amino acids. The V end was cut by 3 bases, the J end by 5 bases, with 9 bases between. CDR1 is SGHNT, CDR2 YYREEE, per germline (reference sequence). The DNA for the CDR3 is TGTGCCAGCAGCTGGGGGCGGGATCAGCCCCAGCATTTT. Encoded protein: CASSWGRDQPQHF.

This clonotype was found a few times. In nucleotides, the CDR3 is TGCAGTGCTGGAGGGGCTCGGGACACTGAAGCTTTCTTT. It codes for CSAGGARDTEAFF. The rearrangement links TRBV20-1 to TRBJ1-1; possibly TRBD1 for D (5 bases). Germline V CDR1 and CDR2: DFQATT, SNEGSKA (reference sequence). V lost 5 bases, J lost 3 bases, and 13 bases lay in between. There are 13 residues in the CDR3.

This clonotype is labeled medium-sized. The chain links TRBV5-1 to TRBJ1-1, with unresolved D. Germline lookup yields CDR1 SGHRS and CDR2 YFSETQ. This CDR3 is 13 amino acids long. The V and J ends lost 3 bases and 4 bases respectively, with 10 bases between them. The CDR3 protein is CASSWKVGTEAFF. The CDR3 region has the DNA TGCGCCAGCAGCTGGAAGGTAGGCACTGAAGCTTTCTTT.

This clonotype has a count of ten or more. The chain couples TRBV6-5 to TRBJ1-6; D might be TRBD1 (5 bases). The CDR3 consists of 15 residues. Per the germline V gene, CDR1 is MNHEY and CDR2 is SVGAGI. Trimming removed 6 bases at V and 5 bases at J, with 14 bases between. Here the CDR3 reads CASSLTVLHNSPLHF. Here the CDR3 DNA reads TGTGCCAGCAGCCTGACAGTTTTACATAATTCACCCCTCCACTTT.

This clonotype was seen more than once but under ten times. A read error is possible here, since a much larger clone lies one base away. V gene TRBV29-1 combines with J gene TRBJ2-7, with unresolved D. With 0 bases removed from V and 2 bases from J, the gap between germline ends came to 8 bases. The CDR3 sequence is 13 residues long. Germline V gene lookup returns CDR1 SQVTM and CDR2 ANQGSEA. The CDR3 loop reads CSVEDWVTYEQYF. The DNA of the CDR3 is TGCAGCGTTGAAGACTGGGTTACCTACGAGCAGTACTTC.